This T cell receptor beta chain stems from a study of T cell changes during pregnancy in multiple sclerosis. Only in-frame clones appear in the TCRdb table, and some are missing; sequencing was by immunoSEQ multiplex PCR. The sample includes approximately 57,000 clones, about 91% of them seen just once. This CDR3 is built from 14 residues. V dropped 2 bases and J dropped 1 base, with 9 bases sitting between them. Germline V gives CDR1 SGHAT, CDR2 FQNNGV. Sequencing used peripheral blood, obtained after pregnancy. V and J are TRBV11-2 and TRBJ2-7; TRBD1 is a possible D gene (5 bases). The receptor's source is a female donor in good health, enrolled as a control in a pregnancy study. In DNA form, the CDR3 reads TGTGCCAGCAGCTTACCAGGGCATTCCTACGAGCAGTACTTC. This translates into CASSLPGHSYEQYF.